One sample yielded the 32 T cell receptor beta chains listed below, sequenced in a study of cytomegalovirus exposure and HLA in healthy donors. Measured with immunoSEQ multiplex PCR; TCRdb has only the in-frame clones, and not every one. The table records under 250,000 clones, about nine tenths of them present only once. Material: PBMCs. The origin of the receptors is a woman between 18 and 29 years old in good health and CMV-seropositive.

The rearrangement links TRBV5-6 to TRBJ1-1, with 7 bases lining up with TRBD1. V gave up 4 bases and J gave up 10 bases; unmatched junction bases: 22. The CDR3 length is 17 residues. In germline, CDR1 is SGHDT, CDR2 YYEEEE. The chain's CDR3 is CASSPLDRESAQVGAFF. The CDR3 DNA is TGTGCCAGCAGCCCTCTTGACAGGGAGAGCGCTCAGGTAGGAGCTTTCTTT.

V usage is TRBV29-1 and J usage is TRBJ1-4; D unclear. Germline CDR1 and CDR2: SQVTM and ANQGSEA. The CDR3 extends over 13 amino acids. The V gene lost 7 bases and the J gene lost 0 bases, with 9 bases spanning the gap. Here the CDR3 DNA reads TGCAGCGCGCGGCCTGCAACTAATGAAAAACTGTTTTTT. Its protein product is CSARPATNEKLFF.

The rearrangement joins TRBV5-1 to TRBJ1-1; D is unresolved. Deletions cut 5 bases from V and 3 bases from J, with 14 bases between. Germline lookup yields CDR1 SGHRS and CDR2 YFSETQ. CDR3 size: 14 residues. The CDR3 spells CASRLESGYTEAFF. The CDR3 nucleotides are TGCGCCAGCAGGCTGGAGAGCGGGTACACTGAAGCTTTCTTT.

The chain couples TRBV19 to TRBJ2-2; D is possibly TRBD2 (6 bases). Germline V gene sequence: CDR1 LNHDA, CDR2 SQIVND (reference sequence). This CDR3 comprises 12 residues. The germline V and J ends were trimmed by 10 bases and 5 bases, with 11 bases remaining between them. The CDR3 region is CATLEGTGELFF. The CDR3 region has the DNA TGTGCCACCTTGGAGGGAACCGGGGAGCTGTTTTTT.

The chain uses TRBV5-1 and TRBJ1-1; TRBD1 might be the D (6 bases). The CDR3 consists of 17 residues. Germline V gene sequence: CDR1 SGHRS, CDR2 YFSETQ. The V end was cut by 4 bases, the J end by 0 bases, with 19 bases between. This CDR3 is CASSNRHGGPMNTEAFF. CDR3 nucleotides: TGCGCCAGCAGCAACCGACATGGGGGCCCCATGAACACTGAAGCTTTCTTT. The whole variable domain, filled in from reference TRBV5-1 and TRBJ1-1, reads KAGVTQTPRYLIKTRGQQVTLSCSPISGHRSVSWYQQTPGQGLQFLFEYFSETQRNKGNFPGRFSGRQFSNSRSEMNVSTLELGDSALYLCASSNRHGGPMNTEAFFGQGTRLTVV.

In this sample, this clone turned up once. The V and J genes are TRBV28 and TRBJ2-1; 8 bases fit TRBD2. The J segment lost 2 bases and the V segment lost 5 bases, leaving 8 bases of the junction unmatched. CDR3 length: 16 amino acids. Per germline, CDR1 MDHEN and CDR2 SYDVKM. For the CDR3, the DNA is TGTGCCAGCAGTCCCCTTCGAGCGGGAGCCTACAATGAGCAGTTCTTC. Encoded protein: CASSPLRAGAYNEQFF. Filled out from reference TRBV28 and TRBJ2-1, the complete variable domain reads DVKVTQSSRYLVKRTGEKVFLECVQDMDHENMFWYRQDPGLGLRLIYFSYDVKMKEKGDIPEGYSVSREKKERFSLILESASTNQTSMYLCASSPLRAGAYNEQFFGPGTRLTVL.

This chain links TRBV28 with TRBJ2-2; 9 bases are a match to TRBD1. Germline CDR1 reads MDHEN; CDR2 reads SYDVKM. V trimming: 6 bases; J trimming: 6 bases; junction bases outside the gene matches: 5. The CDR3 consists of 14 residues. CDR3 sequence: CASRGQGGSGELFF. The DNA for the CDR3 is TGTGCCAGCAGGGGACAGGGTGGGTCCGGGGAGCTGTTTTTT.

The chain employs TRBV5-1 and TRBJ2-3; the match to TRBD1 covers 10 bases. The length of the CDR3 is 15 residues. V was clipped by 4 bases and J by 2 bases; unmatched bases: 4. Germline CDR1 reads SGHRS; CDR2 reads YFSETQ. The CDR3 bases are TGCGCCAGCAGCCGGGACAGGGGAGCCACAGATACGCAGTATTTT. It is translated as CASSRDRGATDTQYF.

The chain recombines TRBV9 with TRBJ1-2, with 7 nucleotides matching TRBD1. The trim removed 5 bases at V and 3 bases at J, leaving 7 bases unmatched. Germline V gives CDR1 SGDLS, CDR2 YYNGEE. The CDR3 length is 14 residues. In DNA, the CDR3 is TGTGCCAGCAGTGCAGGGGGTAGGCACTATGGCTACACCTTC. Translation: CASSAGGRHYGYTF.

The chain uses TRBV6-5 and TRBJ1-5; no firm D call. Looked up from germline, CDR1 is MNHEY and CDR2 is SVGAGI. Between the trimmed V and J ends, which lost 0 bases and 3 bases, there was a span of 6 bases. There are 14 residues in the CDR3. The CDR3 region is CASSYSQANQPQHF. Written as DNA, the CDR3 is TGTGCCAGCAGTTACTCCCAGGCCAATCAGCCCCAGCATTTT.

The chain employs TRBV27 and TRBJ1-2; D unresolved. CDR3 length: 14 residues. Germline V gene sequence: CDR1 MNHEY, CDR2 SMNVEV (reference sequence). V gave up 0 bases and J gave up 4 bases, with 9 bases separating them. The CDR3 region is CASSLSPEIYGYTF. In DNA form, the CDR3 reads TGTGCCAGCAGTTTATCCCCGGAGATCTATGGCTACACCTTC.

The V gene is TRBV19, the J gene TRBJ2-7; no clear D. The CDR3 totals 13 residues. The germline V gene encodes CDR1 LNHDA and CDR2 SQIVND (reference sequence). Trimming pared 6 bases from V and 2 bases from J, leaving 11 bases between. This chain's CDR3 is CASSEASTYEQYF. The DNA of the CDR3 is TGTGCCAGTAGCGAGGCGAGCACCTACGAGCAGTACTTC.

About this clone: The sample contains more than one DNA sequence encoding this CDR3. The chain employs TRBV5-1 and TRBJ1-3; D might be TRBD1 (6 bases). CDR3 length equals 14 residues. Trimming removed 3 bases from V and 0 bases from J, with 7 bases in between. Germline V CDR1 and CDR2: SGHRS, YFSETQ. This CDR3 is CASSSQGSGNTIYF. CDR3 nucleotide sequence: TGCGCCAGCAGCTCACAGGGCTCTGGAAACACCATATATTTT.

The CDR3 region is CASSLRLAGEQYF. Written as DNA, the CDR3 is TGTGCCAGCAGCCTGAGACTAGCTGGGGAGCAGTACTTC. This rearrangement joins TRBV7-8 to TRBJ2-7; the match to TRBD2 covers 7 bases. V lost 5 bases, J lost 7 bases, and 8 bases stayed unmatched. Germline assignment: CDR1 SGHVS and CDR2 FQNEAQ. CDR3 length equals 13 residues.

CDR3 nucleotides: TGTGCCAGCAGTTCAACGAGACAGGGGAGAGAAAAACTGTTTTTT. It specifies CASSSTRQGREKLFF. V gene TRBV28 combines with J gene TRBJ1-4; TRBD1 matches 8 bases. The CDR3 contains 15 residues. V lost 4 bases to trimming and J lost 8 bases; unmatched junction nucleotides: 9. Per germline, CDR1 MDHEN and CDR2 SYDVKM.

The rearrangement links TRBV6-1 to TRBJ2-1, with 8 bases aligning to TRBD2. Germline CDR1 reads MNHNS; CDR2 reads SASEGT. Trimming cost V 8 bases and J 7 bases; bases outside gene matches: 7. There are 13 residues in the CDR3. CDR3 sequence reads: CASAGAGGNEQFF. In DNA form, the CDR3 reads TGTGCCAGCGCGGGTGCGGGAGGAAATGAGCAGTTCTTC.

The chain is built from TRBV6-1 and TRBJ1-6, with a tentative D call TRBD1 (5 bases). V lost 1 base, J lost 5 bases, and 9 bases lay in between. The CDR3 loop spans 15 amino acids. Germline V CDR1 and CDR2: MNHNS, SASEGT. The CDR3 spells CASSEEAGDNSPLHF. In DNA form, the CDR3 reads TGTGCCAGCAGTGAAGAAGCGGGGGATAATTCACCCCTCCACTTT.

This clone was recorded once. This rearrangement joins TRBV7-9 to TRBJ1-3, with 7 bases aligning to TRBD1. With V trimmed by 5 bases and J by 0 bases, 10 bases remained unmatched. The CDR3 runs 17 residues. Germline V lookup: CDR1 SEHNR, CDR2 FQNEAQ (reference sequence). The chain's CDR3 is CASSPTGQAHSGNTIYF. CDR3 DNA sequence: TGTGCCAGCAGCCCAACAGGACAGGCCCACTCTGGAAACACCATATATTTT.

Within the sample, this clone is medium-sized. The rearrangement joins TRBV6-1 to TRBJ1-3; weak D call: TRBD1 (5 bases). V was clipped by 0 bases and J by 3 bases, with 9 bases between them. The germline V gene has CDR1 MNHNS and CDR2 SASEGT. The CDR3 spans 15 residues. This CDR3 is CASSEAPDSGNTIYF. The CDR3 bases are TGTGCCAGCAGTGAAGCGCCAGACAGTGGAAACACCATATATTTT.

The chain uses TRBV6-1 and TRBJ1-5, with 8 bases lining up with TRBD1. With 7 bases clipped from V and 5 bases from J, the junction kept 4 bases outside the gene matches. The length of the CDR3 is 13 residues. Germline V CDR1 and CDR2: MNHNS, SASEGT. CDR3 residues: CASMAGGYQPQHF. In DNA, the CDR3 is TGTGCCAGCATGGCAGGGGGCTATCAGCCCCAGCATTTT.

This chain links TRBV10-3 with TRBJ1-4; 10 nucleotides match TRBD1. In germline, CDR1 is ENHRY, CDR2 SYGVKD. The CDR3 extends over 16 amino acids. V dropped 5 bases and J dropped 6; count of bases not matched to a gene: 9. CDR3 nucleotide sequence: TGTGCCATCAGTCCCGGGACAGGGGTGGTTGATGAAAAACTGTTTTTT. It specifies CAISPGTGVVDEKLFF.

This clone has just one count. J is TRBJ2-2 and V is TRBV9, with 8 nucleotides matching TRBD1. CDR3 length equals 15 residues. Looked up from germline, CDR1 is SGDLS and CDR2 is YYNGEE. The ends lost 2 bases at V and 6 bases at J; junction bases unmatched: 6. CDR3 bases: TGTGCCAGCAGCGTTTGGACAGGGAGGTCCGGGGAGCTGTTTTTT. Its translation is CASSVWTGRSGELFF.

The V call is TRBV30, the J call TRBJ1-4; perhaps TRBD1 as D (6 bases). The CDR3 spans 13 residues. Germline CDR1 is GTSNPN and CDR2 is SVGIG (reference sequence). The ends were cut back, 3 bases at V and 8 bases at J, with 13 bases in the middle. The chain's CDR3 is CAWRGRGVEKLFF. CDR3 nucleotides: TGTGCCTGGAGAGGCAGGGGCGTCGAAAAACTGTTTTTT.

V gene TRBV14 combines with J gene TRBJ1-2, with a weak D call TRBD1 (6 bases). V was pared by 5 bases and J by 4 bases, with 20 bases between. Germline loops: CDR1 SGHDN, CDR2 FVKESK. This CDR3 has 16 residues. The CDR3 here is CASSDTGYGEFYGYTF. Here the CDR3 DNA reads TGTGCCAGCAGCGATACAGGGTACGGCGAGTTCTATGGCTACACCTTC. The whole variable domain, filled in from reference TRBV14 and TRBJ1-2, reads EAGVTQFPSHSVIEKGQTVTLRCDPISGHDNLYWYRRVMGKEIKFLLHFVKESKQDESGMPNNRFLAERTGGTYSTLKVQPAELEDSGVYFCASSDTGYGEFYGYTFGSGTRLTVV.

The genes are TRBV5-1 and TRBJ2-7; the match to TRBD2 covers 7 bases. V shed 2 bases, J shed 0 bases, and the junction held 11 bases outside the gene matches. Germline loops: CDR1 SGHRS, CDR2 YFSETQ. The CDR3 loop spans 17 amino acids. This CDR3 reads CASSLRGIAGSSYEQYF. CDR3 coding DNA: TGCGCCAGCAGCTTAAGAGGTATAGCGGGCAGCTCCTACGAGCAGTACTTC.

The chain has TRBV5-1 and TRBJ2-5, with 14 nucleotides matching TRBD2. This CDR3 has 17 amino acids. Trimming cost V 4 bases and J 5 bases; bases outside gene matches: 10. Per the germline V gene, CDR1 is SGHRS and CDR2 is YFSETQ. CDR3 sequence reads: CASSIGTSGSFGETQYF. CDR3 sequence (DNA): TGCGCCAGCAGCATTGGGACTAGCGGGAGTTTCGGGGAGACCCAGTACTTC.

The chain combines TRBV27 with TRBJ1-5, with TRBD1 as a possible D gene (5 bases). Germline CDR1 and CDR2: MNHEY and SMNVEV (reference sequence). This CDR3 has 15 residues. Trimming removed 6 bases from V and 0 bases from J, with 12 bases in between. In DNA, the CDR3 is TGTGCCAGCAGCTCCGGGGGGGGTAGCAATCAGCCCCAGCATTTT. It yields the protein CASSSGGGSNQPQHF.

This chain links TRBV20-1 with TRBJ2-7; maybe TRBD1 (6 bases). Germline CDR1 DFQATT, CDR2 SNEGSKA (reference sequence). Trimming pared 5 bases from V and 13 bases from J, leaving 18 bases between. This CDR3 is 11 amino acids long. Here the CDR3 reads CSAHQQGLTYF. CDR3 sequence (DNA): TGCAGTGCTCACCAACAGGGCCTGACCTACTTC.

This CDR3 reads CASVRDRGRTEAFF. The CDR3, as DNA: TGTGCCAGCGTAAGAGACAGGGGTCGAACTGAAGCTTTCTTT. The gene calls are TRBV2 and TRBJ1-1; 8 bases agree with TRBD1. Germline CDR1 and CDR2: SNHLY and FYNNEI. Trimming at V came to 8 bases and at J to 5 bases, leaving 10 bases not matched to a gene. The length of the CDR3 is 14 residues.

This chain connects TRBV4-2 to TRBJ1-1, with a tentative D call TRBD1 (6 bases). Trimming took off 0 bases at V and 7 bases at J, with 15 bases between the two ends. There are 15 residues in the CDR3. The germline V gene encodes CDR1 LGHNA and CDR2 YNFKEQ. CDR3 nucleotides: TGTGCCAGCAGCCAAGAGTCAACAGGGTCCGATGAAGCTTTCTTT. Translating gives CASSQESTGSDEAFF.

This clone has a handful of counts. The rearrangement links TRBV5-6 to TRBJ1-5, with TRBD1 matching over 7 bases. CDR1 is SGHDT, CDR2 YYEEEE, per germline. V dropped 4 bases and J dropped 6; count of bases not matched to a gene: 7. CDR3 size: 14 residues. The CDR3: CASSLTGSGQPQHF. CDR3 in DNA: TGTGCCAGCAGCCTGACAGGGTCGGGTCAGCCCCAGCATTTT.

This CDR3 is CASSLNSGRYEQYF. CDR3 DNA: TGTGCCAGCAGCTTGAATAGCGGGAGGTACGAGCAGTACTTC. The genes are TRBV7-2 and TRBJ2-7, with 10 bases aligning to TRBD2. V lost 3 bases and J lost 4; bases outside the gene matches: 3. CDR3 length equals 14 residues. CDR1 and CDR2 (germline): SGHTA, FQGNSA.